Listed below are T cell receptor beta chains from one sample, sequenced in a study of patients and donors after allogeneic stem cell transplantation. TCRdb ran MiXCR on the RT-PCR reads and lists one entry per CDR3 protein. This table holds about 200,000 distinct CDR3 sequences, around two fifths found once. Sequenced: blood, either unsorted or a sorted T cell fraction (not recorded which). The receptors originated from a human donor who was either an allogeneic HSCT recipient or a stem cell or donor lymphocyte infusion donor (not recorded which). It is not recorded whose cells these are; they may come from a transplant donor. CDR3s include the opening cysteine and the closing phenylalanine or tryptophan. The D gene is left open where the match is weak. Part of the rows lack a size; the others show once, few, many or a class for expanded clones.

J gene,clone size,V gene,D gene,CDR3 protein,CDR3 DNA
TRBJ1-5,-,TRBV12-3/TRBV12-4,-,CASKGQPEGPQHF,TGTGCCAGCAAAGGACAGCCCGAAGGTCCCCAGCATTTT
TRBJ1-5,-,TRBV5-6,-,CASSPGPYSNQPQHF,TGTGCCAGCAGCCCCGGACCTTATAGCAATCAGCCCCAGCATTTT
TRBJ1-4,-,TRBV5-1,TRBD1,CASSLVGTGDEKLFF,TGCGCCAGCAGCTTGGTCGGGACAGGGGATGAAAAACTGTTTTTT
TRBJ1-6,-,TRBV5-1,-,CASSLSGTPYNSPLHF,TGCGCCAGCAGCTTGAGCGGAACACCCTATAATTCACCCCTCCACTTT
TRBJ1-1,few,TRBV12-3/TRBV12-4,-,CASSPRQTMNTEAFF,TGTGCCAGCAGTCCGCGACAGACCATGAACACTGAAGCTTTCTTT
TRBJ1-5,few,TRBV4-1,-,CASSPTPGEFNQPQHF,TGCGCCAGCAGTCCAACGCCGGGGGAGTTCAATCAGCCCCAGCATTTT
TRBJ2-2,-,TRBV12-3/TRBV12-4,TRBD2,CASTTGGYTGELFF,TGTGCCAGCACGACGGGGGGTTACACCGGGGAGCTGTTTTTT
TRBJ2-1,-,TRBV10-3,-,CAISGLESSYNEQFF,TGTGCCATCAGTGGTCTCGAAAGCTCCTACAATGAGCAGTTCTTC
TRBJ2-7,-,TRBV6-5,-,CASSYGPESSYEQYF,TGTGCCAGCAGTTACGGGCCAGAGAGCTCCTACGAGCAGTACTTC
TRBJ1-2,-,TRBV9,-,CASSVGFFRGYTF,TGTGCCAGCAGCGTAGGCTTCTTCCGTGGCTACACCTTC
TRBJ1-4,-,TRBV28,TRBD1,CASTLRDSYNEKLFF,TGTGCCAGCACCCTCCGGGACAGCTATAATGAAAAACTGTTTTTT
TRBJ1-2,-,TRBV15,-,CATSRDPLDRPPYGYTF,TGTGCCACCAGCAGAGATCCCCTTGACAGGCCCCCCTATGGCTACACCTTC
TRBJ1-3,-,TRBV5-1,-,CASSLGDTGATIYF,TGCGCCAGCAGCTTGGGGGACACCGGCGCAACCATATATTTT
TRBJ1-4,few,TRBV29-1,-,CSVQGGYEKLFF,TGCAGCGTTCAGGGCGGGTATGAAAAACTGTTTTTT
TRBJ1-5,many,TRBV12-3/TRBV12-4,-,CASSSPRASNQPQHF,TGTGCCAGCAGTTCCCCCAGGGCTAGCAATCAGCCCCAGCATTTT
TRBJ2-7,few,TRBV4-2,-,CASSQDSRRQYF,TGTGCCAGCAGCCAAGATAGCAGAAGGCAGTACTTC
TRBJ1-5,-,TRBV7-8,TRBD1,CASSSYRSRDRVYQPQHF,TGTGCCAGCAGCAGTTATCGGTCCCGGGACAGGGTGTACCAGCCCCAGCATTTT
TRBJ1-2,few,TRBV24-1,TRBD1,CATSDLDRVGYTF,TGTGCCACCAGTGATTTGGACAGGGTTGGCTACACCTTC
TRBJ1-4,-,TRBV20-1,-,CSAFEPRGEKLFF,TGCAGTGCTTTCGAACCGAGGGGGGAAAAACTGTTTTTT
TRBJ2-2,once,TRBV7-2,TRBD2,CASSFRLAENTGELFF,TGTGCCAGCAGCTTCCGACTAGCGGAGAACACCGGGGAGCTGTTTTTT
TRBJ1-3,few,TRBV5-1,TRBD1,CASSLRTGDGNTIYF,TGCGCCAGCAGCTTGAGGACAGGGGACGGAAACACCATATATTTT
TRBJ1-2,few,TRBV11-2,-,CASSLGTSAGNYGYTF,TGTGCCAGCAGCTTAGGTACTTCGGCAGGGAACTATGGCTACACCTTC
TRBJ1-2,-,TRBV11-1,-,CASSLRRGDGYTF,TGTGCCAGCAGCTTAAGAAGGGGAGATGGCTACACCTTC
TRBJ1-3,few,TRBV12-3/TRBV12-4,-,CASSLTPEDGWSGNTIYF,TGTGCCAGCAGTTTGACTCCTGAAGATGGGTGGTCTGGAAACACCATATATTTT
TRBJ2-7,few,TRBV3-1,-,CASSFEGREQYF,TGTGCCAGCAGCTTTGAAGGGCGCGAGCAGTACTTC
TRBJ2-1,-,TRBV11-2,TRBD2,CASSPGTSGGASYNEQFF,TGTGCCAGCAGTCCTGGGACTAGCGGGGGGGCTTCCTACAATGAGCAGTTCTTC
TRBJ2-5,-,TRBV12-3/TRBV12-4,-,CASTPRGGRETQYF,TGTGCCAGCACTCCCAGGGGGGGCCGAGAGACCCAGTACTTC
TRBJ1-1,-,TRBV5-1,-,CASSFRGANTEAFF,TGCGCCAGCAGCTTCAGGGGAGCAAACACTGAAGCTTTCTTT
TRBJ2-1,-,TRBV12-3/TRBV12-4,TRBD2,CASSLGPRGESYNEQFF,TGTGCCAGCAGTTTGGGCCCCCGGGGGGAATCCTACAATGAGCAGTTCTTC
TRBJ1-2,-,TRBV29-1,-,CSVDQPYGYTF,TGCAGCGTTGATCAGCCCTATGGCTACACCTTC
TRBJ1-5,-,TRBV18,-,CASSPQEWSNQPQHF,TGTGCCAGCTCACCACAAGAGTGGTCCAATCAGCCCCAGCATTTT
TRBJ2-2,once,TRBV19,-,CASRSKALRNTGELFF,TGTGCCAGTAGATCAAAAGCCCTCCGCAACACCGGGGAGCTGTTTTTT
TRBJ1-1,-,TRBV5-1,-,CASSLEQGGSQAFF,TGCGCCAGCAGCTTGGAACAGGGAGGCTCCCAAGCTTTCTTT
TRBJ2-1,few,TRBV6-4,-,CASSSYTEQFF,TGTGCCAGCAGTTCCTATACTGAGCAGTTCTTC
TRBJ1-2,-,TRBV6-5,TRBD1,CASSYTQGANGYTF,TGTGCCAGCAGTTACACCCAGGGGGCAAATGGCTACACCTTC
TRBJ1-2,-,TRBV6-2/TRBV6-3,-,CASSYSTYGYTF,TGTGCCAGCAGTTACTCGACCTATGGCTACACCTTC
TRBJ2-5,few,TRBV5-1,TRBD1,CASSLEGQGYETQYF,TGCGCCAGCAGCTTGGAGGGACAGGGATACGAGACCCAGTACTTC
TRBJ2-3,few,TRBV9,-,CASSGRLRTDTQYF,TGTGCCAGCAGCGGACGACTTCGCACAGATACGCAGTATTTT
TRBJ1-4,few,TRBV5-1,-,CASSFQPRGEKLFF,TGCGCCAGCAGCTTTCAGCCGAGGGGTGAAAAACTGTTTTTT
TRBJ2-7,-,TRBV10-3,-,CAISEYADGYEQYF,TGTGCCATCAGTGAGTACGCGGACGGGTACGAGCAGTACTTC
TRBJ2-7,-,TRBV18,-,CASSPPDSYEQYF,TGTGCCAGCTCACCACCGGACAGCTACGAGCAGTACTTC
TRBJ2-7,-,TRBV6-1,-,CASSLYRVTTYEQYF,TGTGCCAGCAGCCTTTACAGGGTAACCACCTACGAGCAGTACTTC
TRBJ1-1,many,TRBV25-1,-,CASSPAVDLNTEAFF,TGTGCCAGCAGTCCCGCCGTGGACTTGAACACTGAAGCTTTCTTT
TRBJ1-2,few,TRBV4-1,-,CASSRGTPLYGYTF,TGCGCCAGCAGCCGAGGGACTCCCCTTTATGGCTACACCTTC
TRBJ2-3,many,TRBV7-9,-,CASSLGPAGTDTQYF,TGTGCCAGCAGCTTAGGTCCAGCGGGCACAGATACGCAGTATTTT
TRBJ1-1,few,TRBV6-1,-,CASLYGGSNTEAFF,TGTGCCAGCCTTTACGGGGGGTCGAACACTGAAGCTTTCTTT
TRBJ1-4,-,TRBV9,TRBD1,CASSAGDRGLFTTNEKLFF,TGTGCCAGCAGCGCGGGGGACAGGGGGCTTTTCACAACTAATGAAAAACTGTTTTTT
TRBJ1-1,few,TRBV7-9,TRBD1,CASISGTENTEAFF,TGTGCCAGCATCTCCGGGACAGAGAACACTGAAGCTTTCTTT
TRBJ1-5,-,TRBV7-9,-,CASSDGQGVNQPQHF,TGTGCCAGCAGCGATGGGCAGGGCGTCAATCAGCCCCAGCATTTT
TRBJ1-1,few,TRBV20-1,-,CSAIQGGLSAFF,TGCAGTGCAATTCAGGGAGGGTTGAGTGCTTTCTTT
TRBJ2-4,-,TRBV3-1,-,CASSQEPGVAKNIQYF,TGTGCCAGCAGCCAAGAACCGGGGGTGGCCAAAAACATTCAGTACTTC
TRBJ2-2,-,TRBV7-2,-,CASSLLFGNTGELFF,TGTGCCAGCAGCTTATTATTCGGGAACACCGGGGAGCTGTTTTTT